The 20 T cell receptor beta chains in this list originate from one sample, sequenced in a study of blood T cell repertoires in COVID-19. Using immunoSEQ multiplex PCR, the repertoire was profiled, and TCRdb retains in-frame clones only, with some absent. The sample gives approximately 160,000 clones, around 78% of which show up once; around 4.8% is in the top ten. Sequencing was performed on PBMCs or T cells enriched from blood (not recorded which). The receptors stem from a woman aged 45-59 years who had recovered from COVID-19.

This chain uses TRBV19 with TRBJ2-7; D perhaps matches TRBD2 (6 bases). The germline V gene encodes CDR1 LNHDA and CDR2 SQIVND (reference sequence). The CDR3 contains 12 residues. V lost 6 bases to trimming and J lost 10 bases, with 16 bases between them. CDR3 in amino acids: CASRSGGGIQYV. Here the CDR3 DNA reads TGTGCCAGTAGATCCGGGGGAGGAATACAGTACGTC.

The CDR3 loop reads CASIGDRGPKTDTQYF. Written as DNA, the CDR3 is TGTGCCAGCATAGGGGACAGGGGCCCGAAAACAGATACGCAGTATTTT. The V and J genes are TRBV28 and TRBJ2-3; TRBD1 agrees at 10 bases. From germline, CDR1 is MDHEN and CDR2 SYDVKM. CDR3 length equals 16 residues. After removal of 7 bases from V and 3 bases from J, the junction contained 10 bases not matched to a gene.

This clone has ten or more counts. This chain connects TRBV4-1 to TRBJ1-1; D unresolved. CDR3 length: 14 residues. Germline V gene sequence: CDR1 MGHRA, CDR2 YSYEKL. Trimming pared 6 bases from V and 4 bases from J, leaving 15 bases between. The CDR3 is CASRRGGVGTEAFF. In nucleotides, the CDR3 is TGCGCCAGCAGACGCGGCGGCGTCGGCACTGAAGCTTTCTTT.

This chain uses TRBV10-2 with TRBJ2-7; 8 bases line up with TRBD2. Germline V gene sequence: CDR1 WSHSY, CDR2 SAAADI. The CDR3 has 14 residues. Trimming removed 4 bases from V and 3 bases from J; junction bases left unmatched: 5. The CDR3 region has the DNA TGCGCCAGCAGTGGGCTAGCGGGCCACTACGAGCAGTACGTC. This encodes CASSGLAGHYEQYV.

V is TRBV5-4 and J is TRBJ2-1, with a possible D match to TRBD2 (7 bases). The CDR3 totals 16 residues. Germline V lookup: CDR1 SGHNT, CDR2 YYREEE (reference sequence). Trimming cost V 3 bases and J 1 base, with 14 bases left between them. The CDR3 region has the DNA TGTGCCAGCAGCTGGGGGGGCACCGGGTCCTACAATGAGCAGTTCTTC. It is translated as CASSWGGTGSYNEQFF.

The chain has TRBV5-4 and TRBJ2-4; 12 bases agree with TRBD2. The CDR3 runs 18 residues. Germline V gene sequence: CDR1 SGHNT, CDR2 YYREEE (reference sequence). The J segment lost 1 base and the V segment lost 4 bases, leaving 9 bases of the junction unmatched. The CDR3 coding sequence is TGTGCCAGCAGCCCCCCGGGACTAGCGGGCGGGGCCAAAAACATTCAGTACTTC. Amino acid sequence: CASSPPGLAGGAKNIQYF.

This clone occurred once. The V call is TRBV5-1, the J call TRBJ2-5, with 8 bases lining up with TRBD1. Germline V gives CDR1 SGHRS, CDR2 YFSETQ. The junction had 8 bases not matched to a gene; V was cut back by 2 bases and J by 2 bases. The CDR3 is 16 residues long. The CDR3 region has the DNA TGCGCCAGCAGCTTAGGACAGGGCCCCTCTCAAGAGACCCAGTACTTC. Protein: CASSLGQGPSQETQYF.

This clone was recorded once. The chain uses TRBV15 and TRBJ2-4; D remains ambiguous. The V end lost 3 bases, the J end lost 0 bases, and 21 bases lay between the germline ends. In germline, CDR1 is LNHNV, CDR2 YYDKDF (reference sequence). The CDR3 has 19 amino acids. This CDR3 reads CATSSGEQTMFLAKNIQYF. CDR3 DNA: TGTGCCACCAGCAGCGGTGAGCAGACAATGTTCCTAGCCAAAAACATTCAGTACTTC.

The rearrangement joins TRBV7-9 to TRBJ2-1; 9 positions agree with TRBD2. The CDR3 loop spans 15 amino acids. Germline lookup yields CDR1 SEHNR and CDR2 FQNEAQ (reference sequence). V shed 2 bases and J 12 bases; nucleotides not matched to a gene: 11. CDR3 sequence: CASSLSSGGHRAQFF. The CDR3, as DNA: TGTGCCAGCAGCTTAAGCAGCGGGGGGCATAGGGCGCAGTTCTTC.

The chain is built from TRBV28 and TRBJ1-5; no clear D. Trimming took off 8 bases at V and 10 bases at J, with 18 bases between the two ends. Germline CDR1 MDHEN, CDR2 SYDVKM. The CDR3 runs 13 residues. CDR3 nucleotides: TGTGCCAGCTCTACCCCGTCCTTCCCCCCCCAGCATTTT. As protein: CASSTPSFPPQHF.

The gene calls are TRBV28 and TRBJ1-2; 7 nucleotides line up with TRBD1. The J segment lost 8 bases and the V segment lost 4 bases, leaving 4 bases of the junction unmatched. The CDR3 extends over 12 amino acids. Germline CDR1 MDHEN, CDR2 SYDVKM. In DNA form, the CDR3 reads TGTGCCAGCAGTTCAGGGGGTCGAGGCTACACCTTC. It specifies CASSSGGRGYTF.

This clone has a handful of counts. The chain's CDR3 is CASTSSGRADTGELFF. The CDR3 bases are TGTGCCAGCACCTCAAGCGGGAGGGCGGACACCGGGGAGCTGTTTTTT. The V gene is TRBV4-2, the J gene TRBJ2-2; 10 nucleotides match TRBD2. CDR3 length: 16 amino acids. The germline CDR1 and CDR2 sequences are LGHNA and YNFKEQ. V lost 7 bases to trimming and J lost 3 bases; unmatched junction nucleotides: 8.

This clone was observed once. The genes are TRBV27 and TRBJ1-1, with TRBD1 matching over 9 bases. The V gene end was trimmed by 6 bases and the J gene end by 7 bases; junction bases not matched to a gene: 0. The germline V gene encodes CDR1 MNHEY and CDR2 SMNVEV (reference sequence). This CDR3 contains 11 residues. CDR3 in DNA: TGTGCCAGCAGGGGACAGGGTGAAGCTTTCTTT. This gives the protein CASRGQGEAFF.

The rearrangement uses TRBV18 and TRBJ1-2; D not resolved. Trimming left V 2 bases short and J 10 bases short, with 11 bases between. The CDR3 totals 12 residues. Per germline, CDR1 KGHSH and CDR2 LQKENI. CDR3 amino acids: CASSPSGVDYTF. In DNA form, the CDR3 reads TGTGCCAGCTCACCATCCGGGGTTGACTACACCTTC.

For the CDR3, the DNA is TGCGCCAGCAGCCAAGTTGGGGGCAGGGGCTATGGCTACACCTTC. Amino acids: CASSQVGGRGYGYTF. The J gene is TRBJ1-2, the V gene TRBV4-1; TRBD1 might be the D (6 bases). Trimming removed 1 base from V and 4 bases from J, with 13 bases in between. In germline, CDR1 is MGHRA, CDR2 YSYEKL. The CDR3 runs 15 residues.

V usage is TRBV4-1 and J usage is TRBJ1-2; 9 nucleotides agree with TRBD1. CDR1 is MGHRA and CDR2 is YSYEKL in the germline V gene. Losses at the gene ends were 0 bases for V and 3 bases for J; bases not matched to a gene: 5. The CDR3 is made up of 16 amino acids. The CDR3 reads CASSQEGGQGYYGYTF. In nucleotides, the CDR3 is TGCGCCAGCAGCCAAGAGGGGGGACAGGGCTACTATGGCTACACCTTC.

This clone came up once. The gene calls are TRBV29-1 and TRBJ2-1; D unclear. CDR3 length equals 13 residues. V was cut by 5 bases and J by 0 bases, with 8 bases left in between. Germline CDR1 and CDR2: SQVTM and ANQGSEA. The CDR3 nucleotides read TGCAGCGTTATCCCGAGCTCCTACAATGAGCAGTTCTTC. This codes for CSVIPSSYNEQFF.

With regard to this clone: An end of the junction does not agree with germline; a read error may underlie this. V is TRBV3-1 (or the pseudogene TRBV3-2) and J is TRBJ1-5; D may be TRBD1 (5 bases). CDR1 and CDR2 (germline): LGHDT, YNNKEL (reference sequence). The CDR3 is 15 amino acids. The CDR3 sequence is CASSPPGHLNRPQHF. The CDR3 DNA reads as TGTGCCAGCAGCCCGCCCGGACACCTTAATCGGCCCCAGCATTTT.

V usage is TRBV19 and J usage is TRBJ2-3; 7 bases match TRBD1. Germline lookup yields CDR1 LNHDA and CDR2 SQIVND (reference sequence). The CDR3 spans 13 residues. V lost 6 bases, J lost 4 bases, and 4 bases stayed unmatched. This CDR3 reads CASRLTGADTQYF. The CDR3 nucleotides read TGTGCCAGTAGGCTAACAGGGGCAGATACGCAGTATTTT.

The genes are TRBV6-5 and TRBJ2-5; 9 bases line up with TRBD1. CDR1 is MNHEY and CDR2 is SVGAGI in the germline V gene. This CDR3 comprises 13 residues. Trimming removed 6 bases from V and 2 bases from J; junction bases left unmatched: 1. CDR3 sequence reads: CASSGQGQETQYF. The CDR3 nucleotides are TGTGCCAGCAGCGGACAGGGGCAAGAGACCCAGTACTTC.